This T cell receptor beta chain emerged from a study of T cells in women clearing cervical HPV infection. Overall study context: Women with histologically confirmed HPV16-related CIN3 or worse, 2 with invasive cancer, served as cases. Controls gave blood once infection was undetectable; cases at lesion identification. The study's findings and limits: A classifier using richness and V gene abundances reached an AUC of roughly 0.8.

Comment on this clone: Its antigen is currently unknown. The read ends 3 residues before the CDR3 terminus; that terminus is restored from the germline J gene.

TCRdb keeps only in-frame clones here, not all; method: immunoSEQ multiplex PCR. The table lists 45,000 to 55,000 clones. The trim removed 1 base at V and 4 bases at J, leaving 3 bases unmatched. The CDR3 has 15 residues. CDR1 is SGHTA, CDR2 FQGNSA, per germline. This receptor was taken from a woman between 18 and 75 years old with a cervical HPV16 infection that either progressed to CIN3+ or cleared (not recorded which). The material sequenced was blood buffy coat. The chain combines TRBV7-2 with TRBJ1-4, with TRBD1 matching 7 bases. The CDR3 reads CASSLVDRVNEKLFF. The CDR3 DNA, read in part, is TGTGCCAGCAGCTTAGTTGACAGGGTTAATGAAAAA.